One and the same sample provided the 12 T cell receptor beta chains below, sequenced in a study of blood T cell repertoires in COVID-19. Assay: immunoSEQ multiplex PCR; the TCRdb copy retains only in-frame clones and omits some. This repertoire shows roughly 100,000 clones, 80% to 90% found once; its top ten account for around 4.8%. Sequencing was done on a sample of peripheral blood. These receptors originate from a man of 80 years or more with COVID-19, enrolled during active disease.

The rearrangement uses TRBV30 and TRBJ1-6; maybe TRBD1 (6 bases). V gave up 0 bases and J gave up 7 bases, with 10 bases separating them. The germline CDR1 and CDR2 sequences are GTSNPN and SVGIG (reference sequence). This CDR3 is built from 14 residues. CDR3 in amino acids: CAWSVGRGNSPLHF. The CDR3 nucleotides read TGTGCCTGGAGTGTGGGGAGGGGGAATTCACCCCTCCACTTT. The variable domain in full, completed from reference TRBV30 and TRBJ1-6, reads SQTIHQWPATLVQPVGSPLSLECTVEGTSNPNLYWYRQAAGRGLQLLFYSVGIGQISSEVPQNLSASRPQDRQFILSSKKLLLSDSGFYLCAWSVGRGNSPLHFGNGTRLTVT.

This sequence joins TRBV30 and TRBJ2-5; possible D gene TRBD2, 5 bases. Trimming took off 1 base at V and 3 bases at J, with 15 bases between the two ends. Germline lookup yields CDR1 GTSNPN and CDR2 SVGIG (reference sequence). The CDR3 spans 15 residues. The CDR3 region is CAWSAPRGSEETQYF. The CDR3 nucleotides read TGTGCCTGGAGTGCCCCTCGGGGTAGCGAAGAGACCCAGTACTTC. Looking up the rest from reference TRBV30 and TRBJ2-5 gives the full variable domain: SQTIHQWPATLVQPVGSPLSLECTVEGTSNPNLYWYRQAAGRGLQLLFYSVGIGQISSEVPQNLSASRPQDRQFILSSKKLLLSDSGFYLCAWSAPRGSEETQYFGPGTRLLVL.

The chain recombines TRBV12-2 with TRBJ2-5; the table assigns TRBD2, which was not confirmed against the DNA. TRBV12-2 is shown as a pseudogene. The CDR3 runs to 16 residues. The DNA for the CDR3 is TGTGCAAGTCGCTCTCGACTAGCGGCGTACCAAGAGACCCAGTACTTC. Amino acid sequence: CASRSRLAAYQETQYF.

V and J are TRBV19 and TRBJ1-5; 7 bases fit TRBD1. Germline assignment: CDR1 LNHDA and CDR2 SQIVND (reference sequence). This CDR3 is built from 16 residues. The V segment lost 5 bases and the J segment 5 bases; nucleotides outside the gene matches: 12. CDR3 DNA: TGTGCCAGTAGTCCCAACAGGGGAGAACTTCATCAGCCCCAGCATTTT. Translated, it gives CASSPNRGELHQPQHF.

The CDR3 DNA reads as TGTGCCAGCAGCTTGGTTCCAGGGGGAAATGAGCAGTTCTTC. Translation: CASSLVPGGNEQFF. The rearrangement links TRBV5-5 to TRBJ2-1; 7 positions match TRBD1. The CDR3 has 14 amino acids. Unmatched junction bases numbered 4, after V lost 0 bases and J lost 7 bases. CDR1 is SGHKS and CDR2 is YYEKEE in the germline V gene (reference sequence).

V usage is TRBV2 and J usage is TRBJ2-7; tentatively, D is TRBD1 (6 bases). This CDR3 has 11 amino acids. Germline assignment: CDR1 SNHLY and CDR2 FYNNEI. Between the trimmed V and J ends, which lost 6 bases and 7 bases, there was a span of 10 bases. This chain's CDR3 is CASRTGTEQYF. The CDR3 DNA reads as TGTGCCAGCAGGACCGGGACAGAGCAGTACTTC.

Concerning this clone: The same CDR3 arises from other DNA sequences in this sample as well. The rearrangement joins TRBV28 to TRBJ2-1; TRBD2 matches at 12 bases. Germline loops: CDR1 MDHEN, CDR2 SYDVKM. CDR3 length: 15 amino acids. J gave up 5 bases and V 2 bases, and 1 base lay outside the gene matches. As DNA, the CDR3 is TGTGCCAGCAGTTTACTAGCGGGAGGGAACAATGAGCAGTTCTTC. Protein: CASSLLAGGNNEQFF.

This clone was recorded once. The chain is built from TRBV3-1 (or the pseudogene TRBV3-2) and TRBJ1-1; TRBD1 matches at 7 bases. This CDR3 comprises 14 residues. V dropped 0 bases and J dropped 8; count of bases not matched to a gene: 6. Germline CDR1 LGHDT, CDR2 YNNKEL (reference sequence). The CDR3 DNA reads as TGTGCCAGCAGCCAAGACTGGACAGGACGAGAAGCTTTCTTT. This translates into CASSQDWTGREAFF.

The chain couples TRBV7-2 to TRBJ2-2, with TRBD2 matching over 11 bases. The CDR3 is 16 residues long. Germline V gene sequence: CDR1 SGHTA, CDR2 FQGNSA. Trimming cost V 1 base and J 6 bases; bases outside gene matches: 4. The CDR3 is CASSLGLAGGSGELFF. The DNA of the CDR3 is TGTGCCAGCAGCTTAGGGCTAGCGGGAGGATCCGGGGAGCTGTTTTTT.

The CDR3 sequence: CASSDRDSTGNTIYF. In nucleotides, the CDR3 is TGTGCCAGTAGTGACAGGGACTCAACTGGAAACACCATATATTTT. V gene TRBV19 combines with J gene TRBJ1-3; 7 bases map to TRBD1. This CDR3 has 15 residues. Per the germline V gene, CDR1 is LNHDA and CDR2 is SQIVND (reference sequence). Trimming took 5 bases from V and 2 from J; bases not matched to a gene: 6.

Here the CDR3 reads CSVELRQGGTEAFF. CDR3 nucleotide sequence: TGCAGCGTTGAGCTACGACAGGGAGGCACTGAAGCTTTCTTT. This rearrangement joins TRBV29-1 to TRBJ1-1; 7 positions agree with TRBD1. This CDR3 has 14 residues. The trim removed 3 bases at V and 4 bases at J, leaving 8 bases unmatched. Germline V gene lookup returns CDR1 SQVTM and CDR2 ANQGSEA.

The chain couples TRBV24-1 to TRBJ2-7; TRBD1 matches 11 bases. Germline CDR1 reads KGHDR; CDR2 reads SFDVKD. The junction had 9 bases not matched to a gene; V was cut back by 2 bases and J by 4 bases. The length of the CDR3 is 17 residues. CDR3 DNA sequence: TGTGCCACCAGTGATTCCCGGACAGGGGGCGTTTCATACGAGCAGTACTTC. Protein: CATSDSRTGGVSYEQYF.